This T cell receptor beta chain emerged from a study of cytomegalovirus exposure and HLA in healthy donors. Points from the study as a whole: Later analysis placed DRB1 highest and HLA-C lowest in TCR association rates, which differed by HLA locus. Serostatus for CMV was the only available immune exposure information. In a later analysis, HLA-associated beta chains showed higher expansion and lower generation probabilities than comparable chains. Earlier analysis looked at TCR beta V segments, and most were productive about 87% or about 30% of the time.

For this clone: The antigen is unknown.

Per the germline V gene, CDR1 is SGDLS and CDR2 is YYNGEE. This CDR3 has 18 amino acids. V was clipped by 4 bases and J by 0 bases; unmatched bases: 10. PCR involved 60 Vbeta and 13 Jbeta primers. Some clones are missing from TCRdb's copy, which holds only in-frame ones; the method was immunoSEQ multiplex PCR. The sample carries over 85,000 clones, 83% recorded once. The sequence derives from a man aged 35 to 55 in good health and CMV-seronegative. This rearrangement joins TRBV9 to TRBJ2-6, with 7 bases lining up with TRBD1. The sample taken for sequencing was PBMCs. DNA of the CDR3: TGTGCCAGCAGCATAGGGGGACAGAGATACTCTGGGGCCAACGTCCTGACTTTC. It encodes CASSIGGQRYSGANVLTF.